This T cell receptor beta chain comes out of a study of blood T cell repertoires in COVID-19. Background on the study: COVID-19 samples collected from the United States, Italy and Spain covered acute and convalescent phases.

The V and J ends lost 2 bases and 4 bases respectively, with 13 bases between them. The CDR3 runs 14 residues. Germline V gives CDR1 SGHDT, CDR2 YYEEEE. In the study's own analysis: Estimated nucleated cell counts came from reference gene primer amplification. Measured with immunoSEQ multiplex PCR; TCRdb has only the in-frame clones, and not every one. V, J and clone size are taken as reported in that table, and D and trimming were inferred from the DNA itself. The sample includes roughly 340,000 clones, roughly 90% of them seen just once. The sample comprised peripheral blood. The origin of this receptor is a woman aged 30 to 39 with COVID-19, enrolled during active disease. The gene calls are TRBV5-6 and TRBJ2-7; a possible D gene is TRBD2 (5 bases). CDR3 loop: CASSFGAGEYEQYF. CDR3 nucleotides: TGTGCCAGCAGCTTCGGTGCGGGCGAGTACGAGCAGTACTTC.